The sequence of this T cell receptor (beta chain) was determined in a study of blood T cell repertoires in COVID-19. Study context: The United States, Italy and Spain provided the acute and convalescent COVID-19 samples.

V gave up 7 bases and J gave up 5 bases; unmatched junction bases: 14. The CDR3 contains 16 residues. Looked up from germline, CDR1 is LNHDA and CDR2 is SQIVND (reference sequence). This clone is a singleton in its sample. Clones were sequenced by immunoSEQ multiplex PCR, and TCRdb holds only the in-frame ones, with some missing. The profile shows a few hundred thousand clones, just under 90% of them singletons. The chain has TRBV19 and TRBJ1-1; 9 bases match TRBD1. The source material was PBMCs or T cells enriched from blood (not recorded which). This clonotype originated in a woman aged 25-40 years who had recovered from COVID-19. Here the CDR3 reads CASTGVEGQGGTEAFF. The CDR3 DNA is TGTGCCAGTACCGGGGTAGAGGGACAGGGCGGGACTGAAGCTTTCTTT.